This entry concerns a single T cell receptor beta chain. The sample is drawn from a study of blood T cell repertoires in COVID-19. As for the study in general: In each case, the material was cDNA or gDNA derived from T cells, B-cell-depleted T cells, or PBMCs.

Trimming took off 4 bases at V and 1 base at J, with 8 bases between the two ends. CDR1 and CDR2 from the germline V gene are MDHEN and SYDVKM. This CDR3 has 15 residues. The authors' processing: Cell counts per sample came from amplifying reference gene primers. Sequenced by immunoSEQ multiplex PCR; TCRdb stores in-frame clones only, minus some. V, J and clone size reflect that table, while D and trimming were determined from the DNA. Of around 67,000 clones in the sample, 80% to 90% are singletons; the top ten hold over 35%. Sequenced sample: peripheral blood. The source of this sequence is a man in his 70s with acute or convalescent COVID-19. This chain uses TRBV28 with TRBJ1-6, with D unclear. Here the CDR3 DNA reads TGTGCCAGCAGTTCCCCAGAATCCTATAATTCACCCCTCCACTTT. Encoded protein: CASSSPESYNSPLHF.